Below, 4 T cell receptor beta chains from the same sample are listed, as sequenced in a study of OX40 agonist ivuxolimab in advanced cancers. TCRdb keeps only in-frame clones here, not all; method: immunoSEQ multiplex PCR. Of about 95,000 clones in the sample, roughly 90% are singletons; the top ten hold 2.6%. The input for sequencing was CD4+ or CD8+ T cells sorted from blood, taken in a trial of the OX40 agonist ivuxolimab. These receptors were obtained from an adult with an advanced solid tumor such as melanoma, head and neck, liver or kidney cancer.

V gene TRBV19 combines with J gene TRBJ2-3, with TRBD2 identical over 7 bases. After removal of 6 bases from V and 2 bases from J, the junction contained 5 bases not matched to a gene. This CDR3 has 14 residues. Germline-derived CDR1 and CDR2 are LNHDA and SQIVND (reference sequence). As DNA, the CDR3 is TGTGCCAGTAGACGAGCGGGGCCCACAGATACGCAGTATTTT. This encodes CASRRAGPTDTQYF.

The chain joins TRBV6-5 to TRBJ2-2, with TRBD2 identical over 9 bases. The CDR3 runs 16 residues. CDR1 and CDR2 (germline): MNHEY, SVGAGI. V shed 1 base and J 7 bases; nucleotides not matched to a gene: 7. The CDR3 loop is CASSYWIAGEGGELFF. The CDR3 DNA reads TGTGCCAGCAGTTACTGGATAGCGGGAGAGGGCGGGGAGCTGTTTTTT.

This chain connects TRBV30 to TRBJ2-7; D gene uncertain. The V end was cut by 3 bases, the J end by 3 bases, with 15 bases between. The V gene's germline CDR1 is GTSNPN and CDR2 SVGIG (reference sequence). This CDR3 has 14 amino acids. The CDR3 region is CAWSVNLGLYEQYF. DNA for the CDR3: TGTGCCTGGAGCGTCAATCTAGGTCTCTACGAGCAGTACTTC.

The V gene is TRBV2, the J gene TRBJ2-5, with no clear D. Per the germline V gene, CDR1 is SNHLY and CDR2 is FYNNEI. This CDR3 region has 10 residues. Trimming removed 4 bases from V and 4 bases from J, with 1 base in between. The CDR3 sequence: CASSVETQYF. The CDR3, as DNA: TGTGCCAGCAGTGTAGAGACCCAGTACTTC.